This T cell receptor beta chain was documented in a study of radiation and T cells in renal cell carcinoma. Across the whole study: Nephrectomy followed 15 Gy stereotactic body radiation by 4 weeks.

Worth noting for this clone: Its target is not known.

The study, taken as a whole, reports: Pretreatment tumor biopsies were lacking, so baseline clonotypes are unknown. From baseline, blood top tumor clonotypes peaked at 2 weeks post-radiation.

Stated time point: baseline pretreatment blood. The sample's treatment: 15 Gy SBRT to primary tumor, nephrectomy 4 weeks later. Sequencing used immunoSEQ multiplex PCR; TCRdb keeps in-frame clones, though not all of them. The sample contains 20,000 to 25,000 clones, roughly 80% of which appear only once. Sequenced material: blood, taken from a patient whose treatment included radiotherapy and nephrectomy. The sequence was obtained from a man between 60 and 75 years old with renal cell carcinoma.

The CDR3 DNA reads TGTGCCAGCTCTCAGCCGGGACAGGGGGCGGACGAGCAGTACTTC. Translation: CASSQPGQGADEQYF. V gene TRBV18 combines with J gene TRBJ2-7, with 12 bases fitting TRBD1. Germline values: CDR1 KGHSH, CDR2 LQKENI. There are 15 residues in the CDR3. V lost 6 bases and J lost 5; bases outside the gene matches: 8. The full variable domain, completed using reference TRBV18 and TRBJ2-7, is NAGVMQNPRHLVRRRGQEARLRCSPMKGHSHVYWYRQLPEEGLKFMVYLQKENIIDESGMPKERFSAEFPKEGPSILRIQQVVRGDSAAYFCASSQPGQGADEQYFGPGTRLTVT.